This entry is about one T cell receptor (beta chain). The antigen is undetermined. The germline V gene encodes CDR1 KGHSH and CDR2 LQKENI. The CDR3 covers 16 residues. V trimming: 5 bases; J trimming: 2 bases; junction bases outside the gene matches: 4. This record belongs to a study of PD-1 blockade in classical Hodgkin lymphoma. The sample's time point: cycle 4 day 1 (C4D1), after about 6 weeks of nivolumab. Relapse was seen in all patients after autologous stem cell transplantation, and brentuximab vedotin exposure was variable. Whole-study results and caveats: Individuals who commenced nivolumab within less than 1 year of ASCT were excluded.

The method was immunoSEQ multiplex PCR; TCRdb's version includes in-frame clones alone and lacks a portion of them. In the table there are 99,000 or so clones, about 92% of which are singletons. This chain connects TRBV18 to TRBJ2-3; TRBD2 matches at 13 bases. The sample consisted of peripheral blood mononuclear cells (PBMCs), taken before the fourth cycle of nivolumab. The receptor was isolated from a human donor with classical Hodgkin lymphoma. The CDR3 sequence is CASSSGLAGDTDTQYF. The DNA for the CDR3 is TGTGCCAGCTCATCCGGACTAGCGGGAGACACAGATACGCAGTATTTT.